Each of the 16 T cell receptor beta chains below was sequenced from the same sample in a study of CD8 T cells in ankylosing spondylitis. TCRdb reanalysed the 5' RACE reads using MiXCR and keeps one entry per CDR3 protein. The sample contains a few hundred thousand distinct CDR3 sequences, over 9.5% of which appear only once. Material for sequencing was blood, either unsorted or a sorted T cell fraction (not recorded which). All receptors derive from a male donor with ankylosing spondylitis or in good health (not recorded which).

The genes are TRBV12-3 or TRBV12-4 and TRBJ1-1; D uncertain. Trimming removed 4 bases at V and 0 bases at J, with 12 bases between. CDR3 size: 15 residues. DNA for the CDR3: TGTGCCAGCAGTTCCCAGTCCGGGCTGAACACTGAAGCTTTCTTT. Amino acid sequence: CASSSQSGLNTEAFF.

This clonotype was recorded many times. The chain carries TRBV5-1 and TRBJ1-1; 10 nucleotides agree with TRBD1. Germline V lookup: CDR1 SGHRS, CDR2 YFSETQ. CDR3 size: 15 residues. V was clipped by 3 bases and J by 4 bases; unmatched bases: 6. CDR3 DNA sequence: TGCGCCAGCAGCTCGACAGGGGGCTTGAGCACTGAAGCTTTCTTT. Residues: CASSSTGGLSTEAFF. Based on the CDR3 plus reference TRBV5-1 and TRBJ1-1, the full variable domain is KAGVTQTPRYLIKTRGQQVTLSCSPISGHRSVSWYQQTPGQGLQFLFEYFSETQRNKGNFPGRFSGRQFSNSRSEMNVSTLELGDSALYLCASSSTGGLSTEAFFGQGTRLTVV.

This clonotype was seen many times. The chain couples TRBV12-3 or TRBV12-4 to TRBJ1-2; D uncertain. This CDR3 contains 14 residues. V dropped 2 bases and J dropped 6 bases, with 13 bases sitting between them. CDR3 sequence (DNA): TGTGCCAGCAGTTTAATGGACGGGGTAGATGGCTACACCTTC. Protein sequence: CASSLMDGVDGYTF.

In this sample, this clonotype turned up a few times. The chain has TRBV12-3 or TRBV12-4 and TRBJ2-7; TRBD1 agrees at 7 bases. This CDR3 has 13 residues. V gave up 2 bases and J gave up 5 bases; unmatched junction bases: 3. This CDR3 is CASSLKGAHEQYF. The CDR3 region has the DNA TGTGCCAGCAGTTTAAAGGGGGCCCACGAGCAGTACTTC.

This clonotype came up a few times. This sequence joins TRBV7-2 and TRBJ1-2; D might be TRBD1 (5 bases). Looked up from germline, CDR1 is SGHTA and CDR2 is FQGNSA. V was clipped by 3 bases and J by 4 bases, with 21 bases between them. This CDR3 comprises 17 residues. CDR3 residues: CASSFPGPGSLVYGYTF. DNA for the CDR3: TGTGCCAGCAGCTTTCCGGGACCGGGGTCCTTAGTCTATGGCTACACCTTC.

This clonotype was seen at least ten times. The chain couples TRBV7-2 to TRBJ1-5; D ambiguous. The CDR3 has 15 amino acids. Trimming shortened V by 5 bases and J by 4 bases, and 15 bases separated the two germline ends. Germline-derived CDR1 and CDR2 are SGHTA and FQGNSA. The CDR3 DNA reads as TGTGCCAGCAGCCAAGAGGACGGAATAAATCAGCCCCAGCATTTT. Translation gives CASSQEDGINQPQHF.

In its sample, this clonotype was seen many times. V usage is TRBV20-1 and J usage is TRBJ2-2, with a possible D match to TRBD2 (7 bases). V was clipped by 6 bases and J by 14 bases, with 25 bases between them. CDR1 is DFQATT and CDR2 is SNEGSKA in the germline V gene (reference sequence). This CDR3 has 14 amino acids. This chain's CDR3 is CSAPKVGGQGLLFF. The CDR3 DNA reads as TGCAGTGCCCCCAAGGTGGGGGGGCAGGGTTTACTGTTTTTT.

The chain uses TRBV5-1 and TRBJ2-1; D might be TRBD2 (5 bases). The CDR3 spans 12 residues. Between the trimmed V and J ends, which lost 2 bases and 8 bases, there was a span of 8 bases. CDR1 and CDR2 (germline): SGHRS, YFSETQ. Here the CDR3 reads CASSFLAYEQFF. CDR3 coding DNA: TGCGCCAGCAGCTTTCTAGCCTATGAGCAGTTCTTC.

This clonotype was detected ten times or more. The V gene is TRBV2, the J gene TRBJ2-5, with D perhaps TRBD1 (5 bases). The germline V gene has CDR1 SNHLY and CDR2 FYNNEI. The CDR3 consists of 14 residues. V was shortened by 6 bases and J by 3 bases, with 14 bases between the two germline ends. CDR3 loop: CASRKDNFEETQYF. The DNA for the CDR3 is TGTGCCAGCAGGAAGGACAATTTCGAAGAGACCCAGTACTTC.

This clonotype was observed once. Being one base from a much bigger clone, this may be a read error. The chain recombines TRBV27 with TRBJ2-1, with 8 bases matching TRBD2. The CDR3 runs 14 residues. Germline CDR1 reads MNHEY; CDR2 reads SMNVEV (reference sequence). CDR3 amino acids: CASSSLAGYNDQFF. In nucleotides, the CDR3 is TGTGCCAGCAGTTCGCTAGCGGGTTACAATGATCAGTTCTTC.

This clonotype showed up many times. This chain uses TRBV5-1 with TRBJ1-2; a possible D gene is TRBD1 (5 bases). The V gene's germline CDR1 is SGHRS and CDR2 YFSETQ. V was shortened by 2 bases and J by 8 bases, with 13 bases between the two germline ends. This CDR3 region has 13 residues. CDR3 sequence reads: CASSFVGGEGYTF. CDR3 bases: TGCGCCAGCAGCTTTGTAGGAGGGGAGGGCTACACCTTC.

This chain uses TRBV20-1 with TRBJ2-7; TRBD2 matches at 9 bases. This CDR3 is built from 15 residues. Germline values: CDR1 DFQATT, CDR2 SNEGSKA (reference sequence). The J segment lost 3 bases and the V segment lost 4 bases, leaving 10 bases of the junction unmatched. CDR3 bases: TGCAGTGCTACTAGCGGGGAAGGTGTCTACTACGAGCAGTACTTC. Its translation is CSATSGEGVYYEQYF.

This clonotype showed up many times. CDR3 nucleotide sequence: TGTGCCAGCAGCTCAAAGACAGGGGTCGCATCCTACGAGCAGTACTTC. It translates to CASSSKTGVASYEQYF. This chain connects TRBV7-9 to TRBJ2-7, with TRBD1 matching 8 bases. The germline V gene has CDR1 SEHNR and CDR2 FQNEAQ (reference sequence). This CDR3 has 16 residues. Losses at the gene ends were 4 bases for V and 1 base for J; bases not matched to a gene: 9.

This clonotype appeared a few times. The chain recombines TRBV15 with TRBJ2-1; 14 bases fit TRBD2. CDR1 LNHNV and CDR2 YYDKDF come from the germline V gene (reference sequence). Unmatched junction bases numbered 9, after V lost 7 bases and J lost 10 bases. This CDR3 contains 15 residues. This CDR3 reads CATTKGTSGGREQFF. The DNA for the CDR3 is TGTGCCACCACCAAAGGGACTAGCGGGGGCCGAGAGCAGTTCTTC. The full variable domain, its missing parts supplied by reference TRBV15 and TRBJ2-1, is DAMVIQNPRYQVTQFGKPVTLSCSQTLNHNVMYWYQQKSSQAPKLLFHYYDKDFNNEADTPDNFQSRRPNTSFCFLDIRSPGLGDTAMYLCATTKGTSGGREQFFGPGTRLTVL.

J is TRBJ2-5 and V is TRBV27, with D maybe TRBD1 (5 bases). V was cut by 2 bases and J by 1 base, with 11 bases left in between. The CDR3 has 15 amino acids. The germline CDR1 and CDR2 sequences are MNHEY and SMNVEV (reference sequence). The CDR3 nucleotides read TGTGCCAGCAGTTTAGTGGACAACATCCAAGAGACCCAGTACTTC. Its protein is CASSLVDNIQETQYF.

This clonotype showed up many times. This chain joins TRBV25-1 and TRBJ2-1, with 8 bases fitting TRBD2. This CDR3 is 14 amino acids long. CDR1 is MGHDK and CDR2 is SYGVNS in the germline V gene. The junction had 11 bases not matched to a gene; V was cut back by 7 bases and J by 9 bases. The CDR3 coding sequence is TGTGCCAGCAAGCCGGGGGGGTTTGAGGGTGAGCAGTTCTTC. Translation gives CASKPGGFEGEQFF.